Presented here are 11 T cell receptor beta chains from one specimen sequenced in a study of early T cells in non-severe SARS-CoV-2 infection. TCRdb reanalysed the 5' RACE reads using MiXCR and keeps one entry per CDR3 protein. The table has more than 75,000 distinct CDR3 sequences, roughly an eighth seen once. The source material was whole blood. The receptors derive from an adult who was a healthcare worker with PCR-confirmed SARS-CoV-2 infection or an uninfected control (not recorded which).

The chain joins TRBV7-2 to TRBJ2-7, with D possibly being TRBD1 (5 bases). Trimming took 0 bases from V and 3 from J, leaving 9 bases between them. CDR3 length: 14 residues. From germline, CDR1 is SGHTA and CDR2 FQGNSA. The CDR3 loop is CASSLAVTGYEQYF. The CDR3 DNA reads TGTGCCAGCAGCTTAGCGGTAACAGGCTACGAGCAGTACTTC.

There are many counts of this clonotype. This chain links TRBV19 with TRBJ1-2; TRBD1 is a possible D gene (5 bases). The CDR3 totals 15 residues. V lost 5 bases, J lost 8 bases, and 21 bases lay in between. CDR1 is LNHDA and CDR2 is SQIVND in the germline V gene (reference sequence). CDR3 DNA: TGTGCCAGTAGTCTCCGTGACAGCCCCGGATTGGGCTACACCTTC. Encoded protein: CASSLRDSPGLGYTF.

The table lists this clonotype with many counts. The rearrangement joins TRBV25-1 to TRBJ2-3; maybe TRBD2 (6 bases). Germline V gene lookup returns CDR1 MGHDK and CDR2 SYGVNS. Trimming took off 3 bases at V and 2 bases at J, with 9 bases between the two ends. The CDR3 has 14 residues. CDR3 nucleotide sequence: TGTGCCAGCAGTGATGCGGGGAACACAGATACGCAGTATTTT. Encoded protein: CASSDAGNTDTQYF.

CDR3 bases: TGCAGTGCCCACTTCTCGCTAGCCGATACGTACAATGAGCAGTTCTTC. This encodes CSAHFSLADTYNEQFF. The chain carries TRBV20-1 and TRBJ2-1, with D possibly being TRBD2 (5 bases). CDR3 length: 16 amino acids. V lost 6 bases to trimming and J lost 4 bases, with 22 bases between them. Per the germline V gene, CDR1 is DFQATT and CDR2 is SNEGSKA (reference sequence).

The chain employs TRBV6-1 and TRBJ2-1, with a weak D call TRBD2 (7 bases). The CDR3 is made up of 14 amino acids. Trimming removed 7 bases at V and 1 base at J, with 11 bases between. Looked up from germline, CDR1 is MNHNS and CDR2 is SASEGT. The CDR3 DNA reads TGTGCCAGCACACAGGGAGGGTCCTACAATGAGCAGTTCTTC. This encodes CASTQGGSYNEQFF.

This clonotype was seen ten or more times. The genes are TRBV27 and TRBJ1-1; possible D gene TRBD1, 5 bases. The length of the CDR3 is 15 residues. CDR1 and CDR2 from the germline V gene are MNHEY and SMNVEV (reference sequence). V shed 6 bases and J shed 2 bases, with 16 bases lying between them. In DNA form, the CDR3 reads TGTGCCAGCAGGAGTATGGGACCGTACAACACTGAAGCTTTCTTT. Amino acid sequence: CASRSMGPYNTEAFF.

This clonotype was counted at least ten times. CDR3 sequence (DNA): TGTGCCAGCAGTTCCCGGGGGGCGACCGGCTACACCTTC. It specifies CASSSRGATGYTF. The chain employs TRBV27 and TRBJ1-2; TRBD1 is a possible D gene (6 bases). Trimming removed 4 bases from V and 8 bases from J, with 14 bases in between. Germline-derived CDR1 and CDR2 are MNHEY and SMNVEV (reference sequence). The CDR3 runs 13 residues.

CDR3 sequence reads: CAWSVGTGTKRGYTF. The CDR3 nucleotides read TGTGCCTGGAGTGTAGGGACAGGGACGAAGCGTGGCTACACCTTC. The V and J genes are TRBV30 and TRBJ1-2, with TRBD1 matching over 9 bases. V lost 0 bases to trimming and J lost 7 bases; unmatched junction nucleotides: 9. From germline, CDR1 is GTSNPN and CDR2 SVGIG (reference sequence). The CDR3 extends over 15 amino acids.

As regards this clonotype: A clone one base away is much larger, so this may be a read error. This rearrangement joins TRBV12-3 or TRBV12-4 to TRBJ2-3; 11 bases fit TRBD2. Trimming removed 1 base from V and 4 bases from J; junction bases left unmatched: 7. The CDR3 runs 17 residues. In nucleotides, the CDR3 is TGTGCCAGCAGTTTAGGCCCACTAGCGGGAGTGTCAGATACGCAGTATTTT. It codes for CASSLGPLAGVSDTQYF.

The rearrangement links TRBV28 to TRBJ2-1; D gene uncertain. The germline CDR1 and CDR2 sequences are MDHEN and SYDVKM. V lost 4 bases and J lost 3, with 13 bases in between. The CDR3 runs to 15 residues. Here the CDR3 reads CASSSQTSYYNEQFF. The DNA for the CDR3 is TGTGCCAGCAGTTCCCAGACAAGCTACTACAATGAGCAGTTCTTC. Using reference TRBV28 and TRBJ2-1 for the parts outside the CDR3, the full variable domain is DVKVTQSSRYLVKRTGEKVFLECVQDMDHENMFWYRQDPGLGLRLIYFSYDVKMKEKGDIPEGYSVSREKKERFSLILESASTNQTSMYLCASSSQTSYYNEQFFGPGTRLTVL.

This clonotype showed up many times. This chain uses TRBV28 with TRBJ1-2; 8 positions match TRBD1. Germline trimming cut 10 bases from V and 8 bases from J; bases unmatched to any gene: 15. The CDR3 loop spans 14 amino acids. In germline, CDR1 is MDHEN, CDR2 SYDVKM. The CDR3 region has the DNA TGTGCCACCAGGACAGGGCAATCAGTGGGGGGCTACACCTTC. Translating it yields CATRTGQSVGGYTF.